One sample yielded the 28 T cell receptor beta chains listed below, sequenced in a study. Amplification of TRBV12-4/TRBJ1-2 clonotypes used adaptor-ligated barcode primers. Using its own MiXCR run on the multiplex PCR reads, TCRdb lists one record per CDR3 protein. Among under 1,000 distinct CDR3 sequences, about 3.4% were seen once, and the ten largest hold approximately 26%. Sequencing was performed on naive CD4+ T cells sorted from blood. The sample's subset: naive CD4+ T cells, CD4+CD45RA+CD25-. These receptors were obtained from a female donor with breast cancer.

Judged by abundance, this clonotype is medium-sized. The rearrangement uses TRBV12-3 or TRBV12-4 and TRBJ1-2; D is uncertain. The CDR3 sequence is 16 residues long. Between the trimmed V and J ends, which lost 3 bases and 1 base, there was a span of 15 bases. The CDR3 protein is CASSLGGLGVNYGYTF. The CDR3 DNA reads TGTGCCAGCAGTTTGGGCGGCCTAGGTGTTAACTATGGCTACACCTTC.

This clonotype was observed many times. The rearrangement joins TRBV12-3 or TRBV12-4 to TRBJ1-2, with D hard to call. CDR3 length: 13 residues. The ends were cut back, 6 bases at V and 3 bases at J, with 11 bases in the middle. The CDR3 reads CASSSGRDYGYTF. In DNA, the CDR3 is TGTGCCAGCAGCTCCGGACGGGACTATGGCTACACCTTC.

The sample holds a few counts of this clonotype. V usage is TRBV12-3 or TRBV12-4 and J usage is TRBJ1-2; D ambiguous. This CDR3 contains 13 residues. V was pared by 6 bases and J by 3 bases, with 11 bases between. The CDR3: CASSQTRDYGYTF. The CDR3 region has the DNA TGTGCCAGCAGCCAGACGAGGGACTATGGCTACACCTTC.

Relative to its sample, this clonotype is large (0.1 to 1%). This chain joins TRBV12-3 or TRBV12-4 and TRBJ1-2; 7 bases are shared with TRBD1. The CDR3 length is 12 residues. V was clipped by 4 bases and J by 8 bases; unmatched bases: 4. This CDR3 is CASSWDSQGYTF. CDR3 DNA: TGTGCCAGCAGTTGGGACAGTCAAGGCTACACCTTC.

This clonotype is deemed medium-sized (0.01 to 0.1%). The J gene is TRBJ1-2, the V gene TRBV12-3 or TRBV12-4; TRBD1 is a possible D gene (5 bases). V lost 7 bases and J 2 bases, leaving 20 bases between the germline ends. The length of the CDR3 is 16 residues. The CDR3 sequence is CASTSLWGGTNYGYTF. The CDR3, as DNA: TGTGCCAGCACCTCCTTGTGGGGTGGGACCAACTATGGCTACACCTTC.

By proportion, this clonotype is large. The chain recombines TRBV12-3 or TRBV12-4 with TRBJ1-2; D call uncertain. The CDR3 has 11 amino acids. Trimming removed 6 bases at V and 13 bases at J, with 15 bases between. The CDR3 sequence is CASSSTLAGTF. DNA of the CDR3: TGTGCCAGCAGCTCAACGTTAGCGGGCACCTTC.

This clonotype is deemed large. The gene calls are TRBV12-3 or TRBV12-4 and TRBJ1-2; D is ambiguous. The CDR3 has 13 residues. Trimming cost V 2 bases and J 3 bases, with 7 bases left between them. The CDR3 nucleotides read TGTGCCAGCAGTTTAAGGGTCCACTATGGCTACACCTTC. Its translation: CASSLRVHYGYTF.

This clonotype is judged medium-sized. The chain links TRBV12-3 or TRBV12-4 to TRBJ1-2; D is unclear. The germline V and J ends were trimmed by 4 bases and 6 bases, with 15 bases remaining between them. The CDR3 is made up of 14 amino acids. CDR3 in DNA: TGTGCCAGCAGTTGGAGGTCCCGCACGGATGGCTACACCTTC. The encoded protein is CASSWRSRTDGYTF.

At least ten counts were recorded for this clonotype. The chain links TRBV12-3 or TRBV12-4 to TRBJ1-2; D not resolved. The CDR3 runs 16 residues. The germline V and J ends were trimmed by 2 bases and 4 bases, with 17 bases remaining between them. CDR3 sequence reads: CASSLRADFPPYGYTF. DNA for the CDR3: TGTGCCAGCAGTTTAAGGGCGGACTTTCCTCCCTATGGCTACACCTTC.

By sample fraction, this clonotype is medium-sized. The CDR3 DNA follows: TGTGCCAGCAGTCCCGGACAGGGTATGGGCTACACCTTC. Its translation is CASSPGQGMGYTF. J is TRBJ1-2 and V is TRBV12-3 or TRBV12-4; TRBD1 matches 8 bases. Trimming cost V 5 bases and J 8 bases; bases outside gene matches: 7. The CDR3 runs to 13 residues.

By share, this clonotype ranks as large. The CDR3 loop reads CASSEIRDRVSGYTF. CDR3 nucleotide sequence: TGTGCCAGCAGTGAGATCCGGGACAGGGTTTCTGGCTACACCTTC. The chain employs TRBV12-3 or TRBV12-4 and TRBJ1-2, with 9 nucleotides matching TRBD1. The CDR3 extends over 15 amino acids. The J segment lost 7 bases and the V segment lost 5 bases, leaving 11 bases of the junction unmatched.

This clonotype is large. The V call is TRBV12-3 or TRBV12-4, the J call TRBJ1-2, with 9 positions matching TRBD1. The CDR3 spans 14 residues. The V and J ends lost 6 bases and 1 base, in that order; junction bases with no gene match: 3. CDR3: CASSPGQGNYGYTF. The CDR3 DNA follows: TGTGCCAGCAGCCCGGGACAGGGTAACTATGGCTACACCTTC.

In this sample, this clonotype is large. The rearrangement links TRBV12-3 or TRBV12-4 to TRBJ1-2; the match to TRBD1 covers 7 bases. The CDR3 consists of 14 residues. Germline trimming cut 4 bases from V and 1 base from J; bases unmatched to any gene: 3. The CDR3 DNA is TGTGCCAGCAGTTCCGGGACAGATAACTATGGCTACACCTTC. This codes for CASSSGTDNYGYTF.

Within the sample, this clonotype is large. The V gene is TRBV12-3 or TRBV12-4, the J gene TRBJ1-2; D is possibly TRBD1 (5 bases). Trimming removed 3 bases from V and 4 bases from J, with 9 bases in between. The CDR3 has 13 residues. CDR3 DNA: TGTGCCAGCAGTTTGGGAGGGGTCTATGGCTACACCTTC. This gives the protein CASSLGGVYGYTF.

The table lists this clonotype with many counts. The chain joins TRBV12-3 or TRBV12-4 to TRBJ1-2, with D unresolved. The CDR3 covers 11 residues. Trimming removed 9 bases at V and 1 base at J, with 6 bases between. The CDR3 DNA sequence: TGTGCCAGTCAGGATAACTATGGCTACACCTTC. This translates into CASQDNYGYTF.

In this sample, this clonotype is medium-sized. The gene calls are TRBV12-3 or TRBV12-4 and TRBJ1-2; D unresolved. This CDR3 is built from 12 residues. Trimming cost V 0 bases and J 2 bases, with 1 base left between them. CDR3 in amino acids: CASSLANYGYTF. For the CDR3, the DNA is TGTGCCAGCAGTTTAGCCAACTATGGCTACACCTTC.

By share, this clonotype counts as large. This chain links TRBV12-3 or TRBV12-4 with TRBJ1-2; D is undetermined. The CDR3 is made up of 14 amino acids. The V end lost 10 bases, the J end lost 3 bases, and 18 bases lay between the germline ends. CDR3 residues: CATSPSGFDYGYTF. The CDR3, as DNA: TGTGCCACCTCTCCCAGTGGGTTTGACTATGGCTACACCTTC.

This clonotype was recorded many times. The rearrangement joins TRBV12-3 or TRBV12-4 to TRBJ1-2; D unresolved. The germline V and J ends were trimmed by 5 bases and 4 bases, with 14 bases remaining between them. This CDR3 spans 14 amino acids. Here the CDR3 DNA reads TGTGCCAGCAGTCGACACATTACAACCTATGGCTACACCTTC. Residues: CASSRHITTYGYTF.

By frequency in the sample, this clonotype is medium-sized. The chain links TRBV12-3 or TRBV12-4 to TRBJ1-2; D is possibly TRBD1 (5 bases). V dropped 6 bases and J dropped 4 bases, with 15 bases sitting between them. CDR3 length: 14 amino acids. The CDR3 nucleotides are TGTGCCAGCAGCAGACAGAGACGACCCTATGGCTACACCTTC. This translates into CASSRQRRPYGYTF.

This clonotype is termed large. The V gene is TRBV12-3 or TRBV12-4, the J gene TRBJ1-2, with D unclear. The V gene lost 0 bases and the J gene lost 4 bases, with 9 bases spanning the gap. This CDR3 spans 14 amino acids. The CDR3 here is CASSLAGISYGYTF. In nucleotides, the CDR3 is TGTGCCAGCAGTTTAGCCGGGATTAGCTATGGCTACACCTTC.

J is TRBJ1-2 and V is TRBV12-3 or TRBV12-4; 8 bases map to TRBD1. The CDR3 spans 17 residues. The trim removed 2 bases at V and 4 bases at J, leaving 12 bases unmatched. The CDR3: CASSLWDRFSDFYGYTF. The CDR3 bases are TGTGCCAGCAGTTTATGGGACAGGTTTTCCGACTTCTATGGCTACACCTTC.

This clonotype occurred many times. The CDR3 reads CASSSQRGYTF. The CDR3 nucleotides are TGTGCCAGCAGTAGCCAACGCGGCTACACCTTC. The gene calls are TRBV12-3 or TRBV12-4 and TRBJ1-2; D remains ambiguous. V shed 5 bases and J shed 8 bases, with 9 bases lying between them. This CDR3 has 11 amino acids.

The chain is built from TRBV12-3 or TRBV12-4 and TRBJ1-2; D unclear. The CDR3 is made up of 13 amino acids. The ends were cut back, 5 bases at V and 3 bases at J, with 10 bases in the middle. The CDR3 loop is CASSAQSYYGYTF. Written as DNA, the CDR3 is TGTGCCAGCAGTGCTCAGAGTTACTATGGCTACACCTTC.

By proportion, this clonotype is large (0.1 to 1%). V usage is TRBV12-3 or TRBV12-4 and J usage is TRBJ1-2; 8 bases fit TRBD1. The CDR3 runs to 15 residues. The V and J ends lost 6 bases and 5 bases, in that order; junction bases with no gene match: 11. The CDR3 coding sequence is TGTGCCAGCAGCTGGCTCGGGGACAGGTCATATGGCTACACCTTC. This gives the protein CASSWLGDRSYGYTF.

This clonotype was detected many times. V is TRBV12-3 or TRBV12-4 and J is TRBJ1-2, with TRBD1 identical over 9 bases. The CDR3 spans 14 residues. V gave up 4 bases and J gave up 6 bases; unmatched junction bases: 6. CDR3 DNA sequence: TGTGCCAGCAGTTCGGGACAGGGAGGGGATGGCTACACCTTC. It codes for CASSSGQGGDGYTF.

This clonotype is labeled as medium-sized. The V gene is TRBV12-3 or TRBV12-4, the J gene TRBJ1-2, with D hard to call. Trimming removed 5 bases at V and 7 bases at J, with 11 bases between. The CDR3 length is 12 residues. CDR3 bases: TGTGCCAGCAGTAGACTATTTCGTGGCTACACCTTC. The encoded protein is CASSRLFRGYTF.

This clonotype was seen at least ten times. The V and J genes are TRBV12-3 or TRBV12-4 and TRBJ1-2; 8 bases match TRBD1. The CDR3 runs to 15 residues. Unmatched junction bases numbered 10, after V lost 4 bases and J lost 6 bases. The CDR3 nucleotides read TGTGCCAGCAGTTCCAATGGACAGGGCGGGGATGGCTACACCTTC. Translated: CASSSNGQGGDGYTF.

By its share, this clonotype is large. The J gene is TRBJ1-2, the V gene TRBV12-5; TRBD1 agrees at 8 bases. The CDR3 extends over 14 amino acids. Germline V gene lookup returns CDR1 LGHNT and CDR2 FRNRAP. V shed 5 bases, J shed 6 bases, and the junction held 8 bases outside the gene matches. The CDR3 here is CASGPQTGADGYTF. The CDR3 DNA sequence: TGTGCTAGTGGTCCTCAGACAGGGGCGGATGGCTACACCTTC.